This is a list of T cell receptor beta chains from one sample in a study of T cells in Graves' hyperthyroidism and ophthalmopathy. TCRdb ran MiXCR on the multiplex PCR reads and lists one entry per CDR3 protein. This repertoire shows 220,000 or so distinct CDR3 sequences, less than 20% found once; its top ten account for around 30%. Source material: blood. The receptors were sampled from a woman aged 18-30 years with Graves' ophthalmopathy. Both conserved end residues are part of each CDR3. Clone size appears in some rows only: once, few, many, or a class for an expanded clone.

v_gene	abundance	j_gene	CDR3aa
TRBV28	many	TRBJ1-1	CASSSDTPEAFF
TRBV7-9	many	TRBJ1-2	CASSPPGVNYGYTF
TRBV19	-	TRBJ2-3	CASTYRDSSTDTQYF
TRBV11-2	-	TRBJ2-1	CASSLEGAGGGNEQFF
TRBV28	many	TRBJ2-1	CASSLFYNEQFF
TRBV18	many	TRBJ2-7	CASGDRGYEQYF
TRBV24-1	many	TRBJ2-1	CATSDPGHGLYNEQFF
TRBV28	many	TRBJ1-2	CASSQRPDTPEYGYTF
TRBV28	many	TRBJ2-7	CASSSTGASSYEQYF
TRBV5-1	many	TRBJ2-1	CASSLGDRGGQFF
TRBV12-3/TRBV12-4	many	TRBJ1-3	CASREGRGNTIYF
TRBV28	-	TRBJ2-7	CASSLTSGSRYSYEQYF